This TCR beta chain was recorded in a study of cytotoxic CD8 clonotypes in ibrutinib-treated CLL. Background on the study: Across the patients, roughly 10 were relapsed/refractory, approximately 15 treatment-naive and approximately 17 IGHV unmutated. The average sample held approximately 240,000 productive templates and about 99,000 productive rearrangements.

The method was immunoSEQ multiplex PCR; TCRdb's version includes in-frame clones alone and lacks a portion of them. The top ten clones hold about 3% of a sample with roughly 150,000 clones, approximately 90% of them seen once. The length of the CDR3 is 13 residues. Germline CDR1 reads LNHDA; CDR2 reads SQIVND (reference sequence). Trimming removed 5 bases at V and 2 bases at J, with 10 bases between. Material: PBMCs, obtained at disease progression, from a patient treated with ibrutinib. This rearrangement joins TRBV19 to TRBJ2-7, with a tentative D call TRBD2 (5 bases). The source of this sequence is a human donor with chronic lymphocytic leukemia. DNA for the CDR3: TGTGCCAGTAGTCGCGGGCCACCCTACGAGCAGTACTTC. It encodes CASSRGPPYEQYF.